A selection of T cell receptor beta chains follows, all from one sample in a study of cytomegalovirus exposure and HLA in healthy donors. Clones were read by immunoSEQ multiplex PCR, and TCRdb kept only the in-frame ones, dropping some. The sample consists of approximately 86,000 clones, 85% of them appearing once. Material for sequencing was PBMCs. The receptors stem from a man between 40 and 49 years old in good health and CMV-seropositive. CDR3s include the opening cysteine and the closing phenylalanine or tryptophan. Fields, in order: CDR3 DNA, CDR3 protein, V gene, D gene, J gene, clone size. D genes are given only for firm matches. Some rows mark clone size as missing; the rest say once, few, many or name a class of expanded clone.

TGCGCCAGCAGTGACCTAGCGGGAGTAGGGAACAATGAGCAGTTCTTC | CASSDLAGVGNNEQFF | TRBV10-1 | TRBD2 | TRBJ2-1 | .
TGCAGCGTTGTGCTACCACCCGCTGCCCGTGAGCAGTTCTTC | CSVVLPPAAREQFF | TRBV29-1 | . | TRBJ2-1 | .
TGCGCCAGCAGCTTTACGACAGTAAATTCACCCCTCCACTTT | CASSFTTVNSPLHF | TRBV5-1 | . | TRBJ1-6 | .
TGTGCCAGTAGTATAGCGCCGACAGGGGTTAATTCACCCCTCCACTTT | CASSIAPTGVNSPLHF | TRBV19 | TRBD1 | TRBJ1-6 | .
TGTGCCAGCAGGGATAGACAGGCCTACGAGCAGTACTTC | CASRDRQAYEQYF | TRBV6-1 | . | TRBJ2-7 | .
TGTGCCTGGGAGACAGGGCAGAACACCGGGGAGCTGTTTTTT | CAWETGQNTGELFF | TRBV30 | TRBD1 | TRBJ2-2 | .
TGTGCCAGCAGCGTAGATCCCCCAGCGGAGCAGTTCTTC | CASSVDPPAEQFF | TRBV9 | . | TRBJ2-1 | .
TGTGCCAGCAGCCCGAGGACAGGGGGCTACACTGAAGCTTTCTTT | CASSPRTGGYTEAFF | TRBV11-2 | TRBD1 | TRBJ1-1 | .
TGCGCCAGCAGCATACAGGGGGACAACACTGAAGCTTTCTTT | CASSIQGDNTEAFF | TRBV5-1 | TRBD1 | TRBJ1-1 | .
TGTGCCAGCAGCAAGGGGGGGGGCTACGAGCAGTACTTC | CASSKGGGYEQYF | TRBV9 | . | TRBJ2-7 | .
TGCGCCAGCAGCACGGCCGGGACAGAGACCCGTCTCTATGGCTACACCTTC | CASSTAGTETRLYGYTF | TRBV5-1 | TRBD1 | TRBJ1-2 | .
TGTGCCAGCAGTTTAGGCGAAAAACTGTTTTTT | CASSLGEKLFF | TRBV28 | . | TRBJ1-4 | .
TGTGCCAGCAGGGCATTAGCGGGGATAATCTACGAGCAGTACTTC | CASRALAGIIYEQYF | TRBV2 | TRBD2 | TRBJ2-7 | .
TGTGCCAGCAGCTTAACCCTCGGCGGGAGAGTAGGCACAGATACGCAGTATTTT | CASSLTLGGRVGTDTQYF | TRBV7-3 | TRBD2 | TRBJ2-3 | once
TGTGCCAGCTCACCAATGAACAGGGGTTTTGGTTCTGTGAACACTGAAGCTTTCTTT | CASSPMNRGFGSVNTEAFF | TRBV18 | TRBD1 | TRBJ1-1 | few
TGTGCCAGCAGTTTACCAGGGGTTGTTAAGGCTTTCTTT | CASSLPGVVKAFF | TRBV28 | . | TRBJ1-1 | .
TGCGCCAGCAGTCTTGGGACAACGTGGCGTGAAGCTTTCTTT | CASSLGTTWREAFF | TRBV5-1 | . | TRBJ1-1 | .
TGTGCCAGCAGTGAGCCAACAGGGGTGGGAGAGACCCAGTACTTC | CASSEPTGVGETQYF | TRBV6-1 | TRBD1 | TRBJ2-5 | .
TGCGACCGTGGGGGTAGCGGGAGAGCGAACCAAGAGACCCAGTACTTC | CDRGGSGRANQETQYF | TRBV23-1 | TRBD2 | TRBJ2-5 | .
TGTGCCAGCAGCCTGGACAGGGGGCACTACGAGCAGTACTTC | CASSLDRGHYEQYF | TRBV5-6 | TRBD1 | TRBJ2-7 | .
TGTGCCAGTCGGACAGGGGGAAGCAATCAGCCCCAGCATTTT | CASRTGGSNQPQHF | TRBV19 | TRBD1 | TRBJ1-5 | .
TGTGCCAGCAGCTTTGGGGGGGCGAGGCGGGAGTATGGCTACACCTTC | CASSFGGARREYGYTF | TRBV5-4 | . | TRBJ1-2 | .
TGTGCCACCAGCAGAGATGCGGATCGCTACGAGCAGTACTTC | CATSRDADRYEQYF | TRBV15 | . | TRBJ2-7 | .
TGCGCCAGCAGCCAAGACAGACAAAGGGAGCAGTACTTC | CASSQDRQREQYF | TRBV4-1 | . | TRBJ2-7 | .
TGTGCCAGCAGGGGGCCTGGCGAGCAGTACTTC | CASRGPGEQYF | TRBV6-1 | . | TRBJ2-7 | .
TGCGCCAGCAGCTTGGGCGTGGGGAGGACTGAAGCTTTCTTT | CASSLGVGRTEAFF | TRBV5-1 | . | TRBJ1-1 | .
TGTGCCAGCAGCTTAGGACAGGGGGCGGGCACCGGGGAGCTGTTTTTT | CASSLGQGAGTGELFF | TRBV7-3 | TRBD1 | TRBJ2-2 | .
TGTGCCTGGAGTTCGGACAGAAAGAACGCGCAGTACTTC | CAWSSDRKNAQYF | TRBV30 | . | TRBJ2-7 | once
TGTGCCAGCAGCTTATCCCCGCTAGCAGCGGCCTACGAGCAGTACTTC | CASSLSPLAAAYEQYF | TRBV7-2 | . | TRBJ2-7 | .
TGTGCCAGCAGCTTGCGGGACTCTGGAAACACCATATATTTT | CASSLRDSGNTIYF | TRBV9 | . | TRBJ1-3 | few
TGTGCCACCAGCAGAGATCTAGCGGGAGGGCCGAGCAACGCAGATACGCAGTATTTT | CATSRDLAGGPSNADTQYF | TRBV15 | TRBD2 | TRBJ2-3 | .
TGTGCCAGCAGTGTTAGCAGTACGGAGCAGTTCTTC | CASSVSSTEQFF | TRBV2 | . | TRBJ2-1 | .
TGTGCCAGCAGTCTAGGACAGGGCCTCTATGGCTACACCTTC | CASSLGQGLYGYTF | TRBV6-6 | TRBD1 | TRBJ1-2 | .
TGTGCCACCCGATCGGGACAAATCAATCAGCCCCAGCATTTT | CATRSGQINQPQHF | TRBV28 | . | TRBJ1-5 | .
TGTGCCAGCACCCTCATGACAGCGAACACTGAAGCTTTCTTT | CASTLMTANTEAFF | TRBV2 | . | TRBJ1-1 | .
TGTGCCAGCAGCTTGGGACAGGGGGCGGGCGGGGAGCTGTTTTTT | CASSLGQGAGGELFF | TRBV11-2 | TRBD1 | TRBJ2-2 | .
TGTGCCAGCAGCCTGTGGACAGGGGGTAATCATTTGGAGCAGTACTTC | CASSLWTGGNHLEQYF | TRBV5-8 | TRBD1 | TRBJ2-7 | .
TGTGCCAGCAGCTCCAGACAGGGAAAGGGTAGCAATCAGCCCCAGCATTTT | CASSSRQGKGSNQPQHF | TRBV5-8 | TRBD1 | TRBJ1-5 | .
TGTGCCAGCAGTTTGGGACAAGTCACTGAAGCTTTCTTT | CASSLGQVTEAFF | TRBV7-2 | . | TRBJ1-1 | few
TGTGCCAGCACTAGTACTGCTCGCGCCGGGGAGCTGTTTTTT | CASTSTARAGELFF | TRBV2 | . | TRBJ2-2 | .
TGCAGCGCTGTGACGACTAGCGGAACATCCTCCGAGCAGTACTTC | CSAVTTSGTSSEQYF | TRBV29-1 | TRBD2 | TRBJ2-7 | .
TGTGCCAGCAGCTTAGCGACAGGGTGGTACGAGCAGTACTTC | CASSLATGWYEQYF | TRBV11-2 | TRBD1 | TRBJ2-7 | .
TGTGCCAGCACAGACAGTTACAATCAGCCCCAGCATTTT | CASTDSYNQPQHF | TRBV6-1 | . | TRBJ1-5 | .
TGTGCCATTAGACTTATAACTAATGAAAAACTGTTTTTT | CAIRLITNEKLFF | TRBV15 | . | TRBJ1-4 | .
TGTGCCAGTGACTGGAGCAATCAGCCCCAGCATTTT | CASDWSNQPQHF | TRBV6-1 | . | TRBJ1-5 | .
TGTGCCAGCAGCGTAAGCGTGAGCAATGAGCAGTTCTTC | CASSVSVSNEQFF | TRBV7-6 | . | TRBJ2-1 | few
TGTGCCAGCAGTGACCCCTTGACAGGGTTGACCTACAATGAGCAGTTCTTC | CASSDPLTGLTYNEQFF | TRBV6-1 | TRBD1 | TRBJ2-1 | .
TGCGCCAGCAGCTCCGGGACTAGCGGGGGGGTCTCCGGGGAGCTGTTTTTT | CASSSGTSGGVSGELFF | TRBV5-1 | TRBD2 | TRBJ2-2 | .
TGTGCCAGCAAAGACTTCAATGAGCAGTTCTTC | CASKDFNEQFF | TRBV6-1 | . | TRBJ2-1 | .
TGTGCCACCAGCAGGGCCCCCCCCCACGAGCAGTACTTC | CATSRAPPHEQYF | TRBV15 | . | TRBJ2-7 | .
TGTGCCAGTAGCGGGGCTAGCGGGAGACTAAGCACAGATACGCAGTATTTT | CASSGASGRLSTDTQYF | TRBV19 | TRBD2 | TRBJ2-3 | .
TGTGCCAGCATTCCGGACAGGGAGCGGCATGAAAAACTGTTTTTT | CASIPDRERHEKLFF | TRBV2 | TRBD1 | TRBJ1-4 | .